This T cell receptor beta chain was recovered during a study of early T cells in non-severe SARS-CoV-2 infection. In the library, individual cDNA molecules carried attached unique molecular identifiers. TCRdb analysed the 5' RACE reads with MiXCR anew, one entry per CDR3 protein. The data hold about 67,000 distinct CDR3 sequences, with about 9.9% observed a single time. The germline V gene encodes CDR1 MNHNY and CDR2 SVGAGI (reference sequence). Deletions cut 5 bases from V and 6 bases from J, with 10 bases between. The CDR3 runs to 13 residues. The clonotype originates from an adult who was a healthcare worker with PCR-confirmed SARS-CoV-2 infection or an uninfected control (not recorded which). The sample consisted of whole blood. The rearrangement joins TRBV6-6 to TRBJ2-2; D is unclear. The CDR3 DNA is TGTGCCAGCAGTAAGCCGTCAGCCGGGGAGCTGTTTTTT. Translated: CASSKPSAGELFF.